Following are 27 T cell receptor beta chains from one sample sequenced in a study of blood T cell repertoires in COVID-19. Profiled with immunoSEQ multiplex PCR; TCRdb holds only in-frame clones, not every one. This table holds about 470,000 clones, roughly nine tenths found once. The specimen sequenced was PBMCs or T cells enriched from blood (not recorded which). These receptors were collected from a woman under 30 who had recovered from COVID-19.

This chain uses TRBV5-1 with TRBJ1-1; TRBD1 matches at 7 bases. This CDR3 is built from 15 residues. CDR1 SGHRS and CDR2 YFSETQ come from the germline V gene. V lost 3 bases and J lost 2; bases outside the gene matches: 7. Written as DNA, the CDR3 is TGCGCCAGCAGCTCGACAGGGTCGTCAAACACTGAAGCTTTCTTT. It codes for CASSSTGSSNTEAFF.

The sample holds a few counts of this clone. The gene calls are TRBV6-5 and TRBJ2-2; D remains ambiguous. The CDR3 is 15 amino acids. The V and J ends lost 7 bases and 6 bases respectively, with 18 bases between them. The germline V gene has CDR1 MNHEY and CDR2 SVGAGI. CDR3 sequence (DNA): TGTGCCAGCACCCCCCGGGTTCTAGGCCCCGGGGAGCTGTTTTTT. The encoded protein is CASTPRVLGPGELFF.

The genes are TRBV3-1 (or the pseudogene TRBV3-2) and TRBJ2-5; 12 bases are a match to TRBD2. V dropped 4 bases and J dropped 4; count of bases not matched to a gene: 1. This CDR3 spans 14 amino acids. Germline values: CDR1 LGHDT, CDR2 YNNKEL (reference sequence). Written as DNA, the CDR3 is TGTGCCAGCAGCCTGACTAGCGGGGGAGAGACCCAGTACTTC. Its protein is CASSLTSGGETQYF.

The CDR3 loop is CSRGQGSLLSTDTQYF. The CDR3 DNA sequence: TGCAGTAGGGGACAGGGGTCCCTCCTTAGCACAGATACGCAGTATTTT. The chain combines TRBV29-1 with TRBJ2-3; 10 bases map to TRBD1. The CDR3 has 16 amino acids. CDR1 is SQVTM, CDR2 ANQGSEA, per germline.

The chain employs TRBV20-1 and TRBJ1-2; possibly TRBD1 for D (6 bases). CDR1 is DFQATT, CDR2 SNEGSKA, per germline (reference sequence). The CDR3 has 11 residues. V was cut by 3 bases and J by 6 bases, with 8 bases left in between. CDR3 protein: CSASPGDGYTF. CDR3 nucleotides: TGCAGTGCTAGCCCAGGGGATGGCTACACCTTC.

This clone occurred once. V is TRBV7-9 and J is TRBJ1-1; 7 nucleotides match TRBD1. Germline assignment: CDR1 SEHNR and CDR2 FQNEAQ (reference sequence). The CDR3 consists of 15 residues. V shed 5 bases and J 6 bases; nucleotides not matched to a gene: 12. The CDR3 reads CASSTDRVLFSEAFF. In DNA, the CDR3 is TGTGCCAGCAGCACCGACAGGGTTCTTTTCTCTGAAGCTTTCTTT.

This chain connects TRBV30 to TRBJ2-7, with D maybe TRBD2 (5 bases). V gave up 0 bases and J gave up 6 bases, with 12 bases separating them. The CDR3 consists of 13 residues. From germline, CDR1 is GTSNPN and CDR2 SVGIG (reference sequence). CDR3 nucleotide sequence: TGTGCCTGGAGTGTACAGAGGGTAGGCGAGCAGTACTTC. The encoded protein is CAWSVQRVGEQYF. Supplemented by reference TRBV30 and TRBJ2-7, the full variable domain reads SQTIHQWPATLVQPVGSPLSLECTVEGTSNPNLYWYRQAAGRGLQLLFYSVGIGQISSEVPQNLSASRPQDRQFILSSKKLLLSDSGFYLCAWSVQRVGEQYFGPGTRLTVT.

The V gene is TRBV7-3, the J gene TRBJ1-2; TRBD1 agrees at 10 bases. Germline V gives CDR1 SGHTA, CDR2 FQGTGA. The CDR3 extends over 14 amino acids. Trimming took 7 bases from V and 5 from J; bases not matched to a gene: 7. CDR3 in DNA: TGTGCCAGCACCCGAGGGACAGGGGTTTATGGCTACACCTTC. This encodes CASTRGTGVYGYTF.

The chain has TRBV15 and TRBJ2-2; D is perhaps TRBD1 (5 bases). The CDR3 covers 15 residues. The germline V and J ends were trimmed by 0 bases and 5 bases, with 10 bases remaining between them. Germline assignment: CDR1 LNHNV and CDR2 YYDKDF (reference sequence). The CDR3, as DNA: TGTGCCACCAGCAGAGATTCAACAGGAACCGGGGAGCTGTTTTTT. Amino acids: CATSRDSTGTGELFF.

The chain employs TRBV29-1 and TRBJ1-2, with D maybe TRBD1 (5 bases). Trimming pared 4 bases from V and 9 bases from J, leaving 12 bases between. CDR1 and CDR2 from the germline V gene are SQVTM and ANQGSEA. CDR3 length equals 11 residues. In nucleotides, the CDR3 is TGCAGCGTTGTGGGGGGAGAGAGCTACACCTTC. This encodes CSVVGGESYTF.

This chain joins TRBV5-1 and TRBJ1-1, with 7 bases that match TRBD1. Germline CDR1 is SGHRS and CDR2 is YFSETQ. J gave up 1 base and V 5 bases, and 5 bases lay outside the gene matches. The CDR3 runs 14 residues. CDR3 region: CASSMTGTNTEAFF. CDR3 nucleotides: TGCGCCAGCAGTATGACAGGGACGAACACTGAAGCTTTCTTT.

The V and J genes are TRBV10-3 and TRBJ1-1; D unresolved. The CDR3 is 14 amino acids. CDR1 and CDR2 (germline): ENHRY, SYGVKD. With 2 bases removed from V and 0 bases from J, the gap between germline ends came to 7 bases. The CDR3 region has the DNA TGTGCCATCAGTGAGAGAGTATTGAACACTGAAGCTTTCTTT. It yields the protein CAISERVLNTEAFF.

The CDR3, as DNA: TGTGCCTGGAGTGACCTCTCGGGCTCTGGAAACACCATATATTTT. Protein sequence: CAWSDLSGSGNTIYF. The chain joins TRBV30 to TRBJ1-3, with D uncertain. The germline V and J ends were trimmed by 1 base and 0 bases, with 10 bases remaining between them. CDR1 and CDR2 from the germline V gene are GTSNPN and SVGIG (reference sequence). The CDR3 runs 15 residues. Based on the CDR3 plus reference TRBV30 and TRBJ1-3, the full variable domain is SQTIHQWPATLVQPVGSPLSLECTVEGTSNPNLYWYRQAAGRGLQLLFYSVGIGQISSEVPQNLSASRPQDRQFILSSKKLLLSDSGFYLCAWSDLSGSGNTIYFGEGSWLTVV.

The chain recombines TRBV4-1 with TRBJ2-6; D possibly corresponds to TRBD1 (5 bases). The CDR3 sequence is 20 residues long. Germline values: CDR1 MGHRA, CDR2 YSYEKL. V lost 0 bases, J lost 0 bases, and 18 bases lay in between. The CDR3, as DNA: TGCGCCAGCAGCCAAGATCCCTCCAGGGTTCTCCGCTCTGGGGCCAACGTCCTGACTTTC. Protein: CASSQDPSRVLRSGANVLTF.

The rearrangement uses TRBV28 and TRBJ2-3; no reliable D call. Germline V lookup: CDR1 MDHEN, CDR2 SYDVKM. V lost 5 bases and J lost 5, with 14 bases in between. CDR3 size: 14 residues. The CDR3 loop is CASSDLSIRDTQYF. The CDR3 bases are TGTGCCAGCAGTGACTTATCCATTAGAGATACGCAGTATTTT.

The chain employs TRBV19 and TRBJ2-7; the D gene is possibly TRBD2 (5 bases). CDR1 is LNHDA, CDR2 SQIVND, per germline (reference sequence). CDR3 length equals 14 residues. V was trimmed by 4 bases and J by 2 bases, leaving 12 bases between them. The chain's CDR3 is CASSKRERPYEQYF. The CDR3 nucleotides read TGTGCCAGTAGTAAGAGGGAGCGTCCCTACGAGCAGTACTTC.

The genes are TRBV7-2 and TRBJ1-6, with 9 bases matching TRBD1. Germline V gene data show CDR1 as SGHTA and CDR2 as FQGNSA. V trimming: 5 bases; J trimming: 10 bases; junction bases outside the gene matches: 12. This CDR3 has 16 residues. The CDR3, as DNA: TGTGCCAGCAGCCCCAATAAGGGGACAGGGAACTCACCCCTCCACTTT. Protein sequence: CASSPNKGTGNSPLHF.

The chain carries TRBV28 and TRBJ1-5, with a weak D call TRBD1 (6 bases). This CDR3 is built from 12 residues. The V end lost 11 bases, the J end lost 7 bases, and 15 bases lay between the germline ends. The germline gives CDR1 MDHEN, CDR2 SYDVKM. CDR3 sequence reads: CAHKQGRQPQHF. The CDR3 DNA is TGTGCCCACAAACAGGGAAGGCAGCCCCAGCATTTT.

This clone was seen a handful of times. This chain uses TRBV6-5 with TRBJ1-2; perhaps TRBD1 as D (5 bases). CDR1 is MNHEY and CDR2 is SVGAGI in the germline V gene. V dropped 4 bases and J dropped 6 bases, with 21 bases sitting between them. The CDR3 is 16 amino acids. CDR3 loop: CASSSISSSGEDGYTF. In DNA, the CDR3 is TGTGCCAGCAGTTCCATCTCATCGTCGGGGGAGGATGGCTACACCTTC.

In nucleotides, the CDR3 is TGTGCCAGCAGCCAAGAACCGGGGAGAGCTGAAGCTTTCTTT. Translating it yields CASSQEPGRAEAFF. This rearrangement joins TRBV3-1 (or the pseudogene TRBV3-2) to TRBJ1-1; D call uncertain. Trimming took 0 bases from V and 6 from J, leaving 11 bases between them. The CDR3 totals 14 residues. Germline lookup yields CDR1 LGHDT and CDR2 YNNKEL (reference sequence).

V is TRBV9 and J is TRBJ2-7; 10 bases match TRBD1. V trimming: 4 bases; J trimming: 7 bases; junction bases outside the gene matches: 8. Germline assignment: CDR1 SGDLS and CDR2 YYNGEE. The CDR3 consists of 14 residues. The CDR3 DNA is TGTGCCAGCAGCCCGCGGACAGGGGGAGGGGAGCAGTACTTC. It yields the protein CASSPRTGGGEQYF.

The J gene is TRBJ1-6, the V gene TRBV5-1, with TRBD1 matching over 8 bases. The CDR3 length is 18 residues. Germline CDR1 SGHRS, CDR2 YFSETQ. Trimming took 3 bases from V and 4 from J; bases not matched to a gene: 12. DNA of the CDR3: TGCGCCAGCAGCTCGGGCAGGGGGCAAATCTCTTATAATTCACCCCTCCACTTT. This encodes CASSSGRGQISYNSPLHF.

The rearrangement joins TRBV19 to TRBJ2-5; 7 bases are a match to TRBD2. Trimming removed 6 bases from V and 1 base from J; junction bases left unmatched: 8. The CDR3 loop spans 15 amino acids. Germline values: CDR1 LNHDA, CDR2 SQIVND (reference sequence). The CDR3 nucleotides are TGTGCCAGTAGGGGGAGGGGACTTAGCCAAGAGACCCAGTACTTC. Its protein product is CASRGRGLSQETQYF.

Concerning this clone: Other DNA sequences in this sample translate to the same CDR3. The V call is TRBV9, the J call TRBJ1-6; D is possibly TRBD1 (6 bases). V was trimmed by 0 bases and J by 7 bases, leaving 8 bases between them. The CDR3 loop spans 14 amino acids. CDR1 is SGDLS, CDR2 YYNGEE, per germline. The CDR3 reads CASSVGTANSPLHF. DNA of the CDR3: TGTGCCAGCAGCGTAGGGACAGCAAATTCACCCCTCCACTTT.

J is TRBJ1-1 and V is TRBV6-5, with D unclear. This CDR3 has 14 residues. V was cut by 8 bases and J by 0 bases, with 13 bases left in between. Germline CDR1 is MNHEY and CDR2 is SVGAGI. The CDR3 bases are TGTGCCAGCGCGGCGGGCGTTATGAACACTGAAGCTTTCTTT. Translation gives CASAAGVMNTEAFF.

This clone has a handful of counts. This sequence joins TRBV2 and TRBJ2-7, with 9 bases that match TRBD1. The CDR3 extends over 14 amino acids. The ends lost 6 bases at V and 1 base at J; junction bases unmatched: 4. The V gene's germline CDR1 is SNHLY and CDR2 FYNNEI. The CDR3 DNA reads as TGTGCCAGCAGGGGGGGACAGGGATCCTACGAGCAGTACTTC. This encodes CASRGGQGSYEQYF.

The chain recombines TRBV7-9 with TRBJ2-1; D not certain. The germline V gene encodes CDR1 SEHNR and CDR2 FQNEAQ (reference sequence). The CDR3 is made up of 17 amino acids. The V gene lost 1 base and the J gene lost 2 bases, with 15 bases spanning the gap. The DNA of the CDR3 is TGTGCCAGCAGCTTAGGATCCTTATCAACTCCCTACAATGAGCAGTTCTTC. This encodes CASSLGSLSTPYNEQFF.